This T cell receptor beta chain was captured in a study of blood T cell repertoires in COVID-19. CDR1 and CDR2 from the germline V gene are MGHDK and SYGVNS. This CDR3 is 12 amino acids long. V lost 1 base, J lost 6 bases, and 6 bases lay in between. Some clones are missing from TCRdb's copy, which holds only in-frame ones; the method was immunoSEQ multiplex PCR. The sample consists of a few hundred thousand clones, 75% to 85% of them appearing once. Sequencing used peripheral blood. The V and J genes are TRBV25-1 and TRBJ1-1; D remains ambiguous. The receptor was derived from a man in his forties who had recovered from COVID-19. CDR3 in amino acids: CASSEFTSEAFF. The CDR3 DNA sequence: TGTGCCAGCAGTGAATTTACTTCTGAAGCTTTCTTT.